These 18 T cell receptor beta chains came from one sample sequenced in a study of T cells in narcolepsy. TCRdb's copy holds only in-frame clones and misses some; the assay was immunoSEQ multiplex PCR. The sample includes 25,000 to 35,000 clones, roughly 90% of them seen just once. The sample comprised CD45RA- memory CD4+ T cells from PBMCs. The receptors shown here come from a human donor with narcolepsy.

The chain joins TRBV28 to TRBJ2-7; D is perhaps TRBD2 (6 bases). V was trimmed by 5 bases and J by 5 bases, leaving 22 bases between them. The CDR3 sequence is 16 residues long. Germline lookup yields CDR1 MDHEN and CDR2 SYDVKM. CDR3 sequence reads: CASSLLSPGVGNEQYF. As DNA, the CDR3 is TGTGCCAGCAGTCTCCTATCCCCGGGGGTGGGCAACGAGCAGTACTTC.

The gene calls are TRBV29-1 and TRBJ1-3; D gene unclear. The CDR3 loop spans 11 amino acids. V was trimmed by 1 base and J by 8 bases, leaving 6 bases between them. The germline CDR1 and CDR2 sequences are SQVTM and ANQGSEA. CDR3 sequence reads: CSVEVGDTIYF. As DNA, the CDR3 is TGCAGCGTTGAAGTCGGGGACACCATATATTTT.

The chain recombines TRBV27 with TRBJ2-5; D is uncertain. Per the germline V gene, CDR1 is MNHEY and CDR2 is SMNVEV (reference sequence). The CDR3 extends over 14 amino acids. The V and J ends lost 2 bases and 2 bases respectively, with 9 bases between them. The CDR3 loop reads CASSLRVSQETQYF. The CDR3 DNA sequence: TGTGCCAGCAGTTTACGGGTCAGTCAAGAGACCCAGTACTTC.

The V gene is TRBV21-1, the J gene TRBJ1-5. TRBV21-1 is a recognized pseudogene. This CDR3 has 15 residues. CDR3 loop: CASSKGPDSNQPQHF. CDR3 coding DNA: TGTGCCAGCAGCAAAGGGCCGGATAGCAATCAGCCCCAGCATTTT.

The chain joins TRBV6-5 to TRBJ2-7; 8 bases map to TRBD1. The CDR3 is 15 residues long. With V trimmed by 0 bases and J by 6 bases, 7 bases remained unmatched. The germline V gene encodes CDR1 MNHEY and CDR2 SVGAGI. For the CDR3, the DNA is TGTGCCAGCAGTTACTCAACAGGGGGTAGAGGCGAGCAGTACTTC. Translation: CASSYSTGGRGEQYF.

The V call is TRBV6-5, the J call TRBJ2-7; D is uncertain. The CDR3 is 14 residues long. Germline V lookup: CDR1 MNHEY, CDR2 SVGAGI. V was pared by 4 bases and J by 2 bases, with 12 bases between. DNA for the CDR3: TGTGCCAGCAGTTTGTCCGGGCAGACCTACGAGCAGTACTTC. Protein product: CASSLSGQTYEQYF.

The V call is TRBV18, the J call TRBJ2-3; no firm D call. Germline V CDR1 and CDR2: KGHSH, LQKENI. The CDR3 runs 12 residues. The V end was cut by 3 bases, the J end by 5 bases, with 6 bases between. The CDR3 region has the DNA TGTGCCAGCTCACCCCGTGGAGATACGCAGTATTTT. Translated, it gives CASSPRGDTQYF. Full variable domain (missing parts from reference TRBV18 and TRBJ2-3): NAGVMQNPRHLVRRRGQEARLRCSPMKGHSHVYWYRQLPEEGLKFMVYLQKENIIDESGMPKERFSAEFPKEGPSILRIQQVVRGDSAAYFCASSPRGDTQYFGPGTRLTVL.

CDR3 DNA sequence: TGTGCCAGCAGCCCGGGACAGGGTGGCTACGAGCAGTACTTC. Amino acid sequence: CASSPGQGGYEQYF. The chain recombines TRBV7-3 with TRBJ2-7, with TRBD1 matching 9 bases. Unmatched junction bases numbered 5, after V lost 5 bases and J lost 3 bases. The germline gives CDR1 SGHTA, CDR2 FQGTGA. The CDR3 runs to 14 residues.

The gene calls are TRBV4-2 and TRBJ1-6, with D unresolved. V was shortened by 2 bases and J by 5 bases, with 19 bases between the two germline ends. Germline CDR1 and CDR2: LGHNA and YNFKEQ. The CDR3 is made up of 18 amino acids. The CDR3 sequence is CASSQTPSGYSHNSPLHF. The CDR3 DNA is TGTGCCAGCAGCCAAACCCCGTCGGGATATTCTCATAATTCACCCCTCCACTTT.

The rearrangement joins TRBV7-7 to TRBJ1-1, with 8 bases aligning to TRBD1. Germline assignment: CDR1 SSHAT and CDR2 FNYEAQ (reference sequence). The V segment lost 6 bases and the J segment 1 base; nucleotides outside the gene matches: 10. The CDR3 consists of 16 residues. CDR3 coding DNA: TGTGCCAGCAGATCTTGGACAGGGTCGGAGAACACTGAAGCTTTCTTT. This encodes CASRSWTGSENTEAFF.

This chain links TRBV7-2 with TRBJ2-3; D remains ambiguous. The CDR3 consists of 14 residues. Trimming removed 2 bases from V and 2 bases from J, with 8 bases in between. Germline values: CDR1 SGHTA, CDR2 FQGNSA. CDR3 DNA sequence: TGTGCCAGCAGCTTATCCCAGGTCACAGATACGCAGTATTTT. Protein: CASSLSQVTDTQYF.

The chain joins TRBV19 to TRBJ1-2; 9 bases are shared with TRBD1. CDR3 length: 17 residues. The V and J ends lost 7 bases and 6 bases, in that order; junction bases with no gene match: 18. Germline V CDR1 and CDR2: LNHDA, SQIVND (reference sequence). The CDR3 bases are TGTGCCAGTACCCCCCCTCGGGGGACAGGGAGTCGGGATGGCTACACCTTC. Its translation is CASTPPRGTGSRDGYTF.

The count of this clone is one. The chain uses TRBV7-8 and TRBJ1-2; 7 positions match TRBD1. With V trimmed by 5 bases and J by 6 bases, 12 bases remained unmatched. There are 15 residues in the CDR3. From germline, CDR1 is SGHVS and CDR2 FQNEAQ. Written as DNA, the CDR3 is TGTGCCAGCAGCCCGCAAGGGGGCGGGAGGGATGGCTACACCTTC. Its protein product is CASSPQGGGRDGYTF.

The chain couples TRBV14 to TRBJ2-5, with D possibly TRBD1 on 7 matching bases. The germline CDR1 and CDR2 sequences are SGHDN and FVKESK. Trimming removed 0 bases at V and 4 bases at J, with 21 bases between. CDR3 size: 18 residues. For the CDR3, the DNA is TGTGCCAGCAGCCAAGATAAAAGGCGGGAAGGGGGCGGAGAGACCCAGTACTTC. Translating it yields CASSQDKRREGGGETQYF.

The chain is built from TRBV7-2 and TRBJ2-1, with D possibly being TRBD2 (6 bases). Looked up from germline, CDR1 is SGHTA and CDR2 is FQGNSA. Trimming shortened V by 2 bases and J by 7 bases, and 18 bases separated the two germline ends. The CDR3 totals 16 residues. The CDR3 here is CASSLSPGGLGNEQFF. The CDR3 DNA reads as TGTGCCAGCAGCTTATCACCCGGGGGTTTAGGGAATGAGCAGTTCTTC.

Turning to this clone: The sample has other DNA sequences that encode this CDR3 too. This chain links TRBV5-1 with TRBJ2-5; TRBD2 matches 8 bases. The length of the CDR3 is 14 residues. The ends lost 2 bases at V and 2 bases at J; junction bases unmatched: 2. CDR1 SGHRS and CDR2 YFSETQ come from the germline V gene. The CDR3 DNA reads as TGCGCCAGCAGCTTATTAGCGGGGCAAGAGACCCAGTACTTC. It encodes CASSLLAGQETQYF. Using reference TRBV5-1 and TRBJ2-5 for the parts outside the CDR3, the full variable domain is KAGVTQTPRYLIKTRGQQVTLSCSPISGHRSVSWYQQTPGQGLQFLFEYFSETQRNKGNFPGRFSGRQFSNSRSEMNVSTLELGDSALYLCASSLLAGQETQYFGPGTRLLVL.

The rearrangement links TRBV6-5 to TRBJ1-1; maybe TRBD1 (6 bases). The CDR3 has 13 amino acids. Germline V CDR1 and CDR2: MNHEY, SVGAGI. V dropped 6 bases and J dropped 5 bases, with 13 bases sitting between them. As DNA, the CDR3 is TGTGCCAGCAGAAACAGGGCTAGGACTGAAGCTTTCTTT. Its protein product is CASRNRARTEAFF.

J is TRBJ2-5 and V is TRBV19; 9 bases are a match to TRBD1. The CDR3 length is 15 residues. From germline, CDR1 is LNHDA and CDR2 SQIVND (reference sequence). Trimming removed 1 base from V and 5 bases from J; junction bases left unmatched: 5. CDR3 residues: CASSIVQGALETQYF. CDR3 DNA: TGTGCCAGTAGTATAGTACAGGGGGCCTTGGAGACCCAGTACTTC.